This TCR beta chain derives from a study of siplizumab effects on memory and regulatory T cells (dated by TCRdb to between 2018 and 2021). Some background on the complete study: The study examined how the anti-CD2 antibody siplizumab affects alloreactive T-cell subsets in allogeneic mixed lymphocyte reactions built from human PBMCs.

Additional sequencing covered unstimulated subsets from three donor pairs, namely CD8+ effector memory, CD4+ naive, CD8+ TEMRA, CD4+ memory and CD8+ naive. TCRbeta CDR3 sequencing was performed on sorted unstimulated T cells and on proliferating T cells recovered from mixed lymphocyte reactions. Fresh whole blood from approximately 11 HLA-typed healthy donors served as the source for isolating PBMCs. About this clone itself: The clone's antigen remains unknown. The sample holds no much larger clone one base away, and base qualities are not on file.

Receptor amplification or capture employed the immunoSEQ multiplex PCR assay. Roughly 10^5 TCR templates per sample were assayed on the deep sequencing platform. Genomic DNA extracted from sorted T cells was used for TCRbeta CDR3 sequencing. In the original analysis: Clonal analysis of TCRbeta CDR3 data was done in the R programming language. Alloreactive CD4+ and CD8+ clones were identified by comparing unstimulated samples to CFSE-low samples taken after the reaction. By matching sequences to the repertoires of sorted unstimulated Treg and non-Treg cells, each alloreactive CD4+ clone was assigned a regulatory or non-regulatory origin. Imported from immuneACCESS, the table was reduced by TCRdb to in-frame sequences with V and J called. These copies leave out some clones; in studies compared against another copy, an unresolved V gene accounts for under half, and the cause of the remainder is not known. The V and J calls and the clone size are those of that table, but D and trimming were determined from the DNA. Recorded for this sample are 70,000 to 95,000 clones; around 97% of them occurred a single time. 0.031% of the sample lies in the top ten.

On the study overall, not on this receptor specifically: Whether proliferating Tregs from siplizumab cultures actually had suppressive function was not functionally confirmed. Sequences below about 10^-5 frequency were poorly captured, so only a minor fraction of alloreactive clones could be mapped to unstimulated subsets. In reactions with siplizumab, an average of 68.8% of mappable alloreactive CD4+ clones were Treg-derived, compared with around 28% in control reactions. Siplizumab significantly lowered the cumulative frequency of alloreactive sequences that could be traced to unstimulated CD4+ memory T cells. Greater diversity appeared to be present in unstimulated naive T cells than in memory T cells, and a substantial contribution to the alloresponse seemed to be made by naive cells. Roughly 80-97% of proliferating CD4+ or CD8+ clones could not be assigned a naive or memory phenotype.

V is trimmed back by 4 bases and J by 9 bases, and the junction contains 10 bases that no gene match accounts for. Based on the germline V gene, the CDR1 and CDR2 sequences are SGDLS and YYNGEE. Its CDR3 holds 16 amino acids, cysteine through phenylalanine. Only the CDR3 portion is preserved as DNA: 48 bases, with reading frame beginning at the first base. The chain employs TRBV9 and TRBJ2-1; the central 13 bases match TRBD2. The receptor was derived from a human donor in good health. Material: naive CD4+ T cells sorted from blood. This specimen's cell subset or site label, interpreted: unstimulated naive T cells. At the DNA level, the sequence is TGTGCCAGCAGCACAACCGGGACTAGCGGGGTCGGTGAGCAGTTCTTC. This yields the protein CASSTTGTSGVGEQFF.